The 15 T cell receptor beta chains given below trace back to one sample, sequenced in a study of Ad26.COV2.S vaccination and SARS-CoV-2 variants. The sample's treatment: roughly 20 received Ad26.COV2.S at low or high dose, single or two shots; about 5 received placebo; per-sample allocation not given. Sampling was performed 63 days after the first vaccine or placebo injection. Clones were sequenced by immunoSEQ multiplex PCR, and TCRdb holds only the in-frame ones, with some missing. This table holds fewer than 500,000 clones, nearly 90% found once. Sequencing was performed on peripheral blood, taken in a trial of Ad26.COV2.S vaccine versus placebo. The receptors were sampled from a person between 18 and 65 years old who received the Ad26.COV2.S COVID-19 vaccine or a placebo.

This clone was seen a single time. The chain couples TRBV24-1 to TRBJ2-5, with 10 bases matching TRBD1. CDR3 length equals 15 residues. The V segment lost 4 bases and the J segment 7 bases; nucleotides outside the gene matches: 8. Per germline, CDR1 KGHDR and CDR2 SFDVKD. CDR3 coding DNA: TGTGCCACCAGTGACCCGGGACAGGGGCTGGGGACCCAGTACTTC. Translation: CATSDPGQGLGTQYF.

The rearrangement uses TRBV19 and TRBJ2-7, with 8 bases lining up with TRBD1. In germline, CDR1 is LNHDA, CDR2 SQIVND (reference sequence). V gave up 10 bases and J gave up 1 base; unmatched junction bases: 12. The CDR3 length is 15 residues. CDR3 amino acids: CATRTRGQRSYEQYF. The CDR3 nucleotides read TGTGCCACCCGCACCAGGGGGCAAAGGTCCTACGAGCAGTACTTC.

The V gene is TRBV9, the J gene TRBJ2-1; D not resolved. Germline CDR1 and CDR2: SGDLS and YYNGEE. The CDR3 has 15 residues. V gave up 0 bases and J gave up 5 bases, with 12 bases separating them. The CDR3 spells CASSVEPRRHNEQFF. The CDR3, as DNA: TGTGCCAGCAGCGTAGAGCCTAGACGACACAATGAGCAGTTCTTC.

This chain links TRBV7-9 with TRBJ2-3; D unresolved. The CDR3 is made up of 16 amino acids. V was pared by 1 base and J by 0 bases, with 11 bases between. The V gene's germline CDR1 is SEHNR and CDR2 FQNEAQ (reference sequence). DNA of the CDR3: TGTGCCAGCAGCTTAGGGCCCACCCAGAGCACAGATACGCAGTATTTT. Translating gives CASSLGPTQSTDTQYF.

CDR3: CASSSWDSTDTQYF. CDR3 DNA sequence: TGTGCCAGCAGCTCTTGGGACAGCACAGATACGCAGTATTTT. The rearrangement links TRBV11-2 to TRBJ2-3, with D perhaps matching TRBD1 or TRBD2 (5 bases each). This CDR3 is 14 amino acids long. V shed 4 bases and J shed 0 bases, with 8 bases lying between them. Germline V gives CDR1 SGHAT, CDR2 FQNNGV.

The rearrangement uses TRBV5-1 and TRBJ1-2; no clear D. Deletions cut 4 bases from V and 0 bases from J, with 13 bases between. Germline V CDR1 and CDR2: SGHRS, YFSETQ. This CDR3 contains 15 residues. The CDR3 loop reads CASSPAGGSNYGYTF. The DNA for the CDR3 is TGCGCCAGCAGCCCGGCGGGAGGGTCTAACTATGGCTACACCTTC. Drawing the rest from reference TRBV5-1 and TRBJ1-2, the complete variable domain is KAGVTQTPRYLIKTRGQQVTLSCSPISGHRSVSWYQQTPGQGLQFLFEYFSETQRNKGNFPGRFSGRQFSNSRSEMNVSTLELGDSALYLCASSPAGGSNYGYTFGSGTRLTVV.

CDR3 sequence: CASSPPGVRFAIYF. Written as DNA, the CDR3 is TGTGCCAGCTCACCACCGGGGGTGCGATTCGCCATATATTTT. The chain carries TRBV18 and TRBJ1-3; D is perhaps TRBD1 (5 bases). With 0 bases removed from V and 11 bases from J, the gap between germline ends came to 14 bases. From germline, CDR1 is KGHSH and CDR2 LQKENI. The CDR3 spans 14 residues.

The chain joins TRBV3-1 (or the pseudogene TRBV3-2) to TRBJ2-7; 7 nucleotides agree with TRBD2. Germline V gives CDR1 LGHDT, CDR2 YNNKEL (reference sequence). The CDR3 spans 14 residues. V was pared by 5 bases and J by 0 bases, with 4 bases of the junction left unmatched. The CDR3: CASSAGLVSYEQYF. CDR3 in DNA: TGTGCCAGCAGCGCCGGACTAGTCTCCTACGAGCAGTACTTC.

The chain combines TRBV7-2 with TRBJ1-4; D is unclear. The germline V and J ends were trimmed by 1 base and 7 bases, with 13 bases remaining between them. CDR1 is SGHTA, CDR2 FQGNSA, per germline. The CDR3 totals 15 residues. CDR3 amino acids: CASSLGSGVGEKLFF. In DNA, the CDR3 is TGTGCCAGCAGCTTAGGATCCGGGGTCGGTGAAAAACTGTTTTTT.

This chain links TRBV4-1 with TRBJ1-4; tentatively, D is TRBD1 (5 bases). This CDR3 spans 14 amino acids. V lost 5 bases and J lost 7, with 14 bases in between. Germline values: CDR1 MGHRA, CDR2 YSYEKL. CDR3 residues: CASSSPGQREKLFF. The CDR3 DNA is TGCGCCAGCAGCTCCCCTGGACAACGTGAAAAACTGTTTTTT.

V usage is TRBV3-1 (or the pseudogene TRBV3-2) and J usage is TRBJ1-5; a weak D match, TRBD1 (5 bases). Germline-derived CDR1 and CDR2 are LGHDT and YNNKEL (reference sequence). The CDR3 runs to 14 residues. V shed 0 bases and J shed 9 bases, with 12 bases lying between them. The CDR3 region has the DNA TGTGCCAGCAGCCAAGATCCAGGGAGGCCGCCCCAGCATTTT. It codes for CASSQDPGRPPQHF.

V usage is TRBV30 and J usage is TRBJ2-7; D gene ambiguous. V lost 3 bases to trimming and J lost 3 bases, with 9 bases between them. From germline, CDR1 is GTSNPN and CDR2 SVGIG (reference sequence). There are 12 residues in the CDR3. CDR3 protein: CAWRGQRYEQYF. Here the CDR3 DNA reads TGTGCCTGGAGGGGCCAGCGCTACGAGCAGTACTTC.

This clone has only one observation. At one end the junction does not follow the germline gene, possibly because of a read error. The rearrangement uses TRBV7-9 and TRBJ1-4, with no clear D. The germline CDR1 and CDR2 sequences are SEHNR and FQNEAQ (reference sequence). The CDR3 is 18 residues long. CDR3 amino acids: CASSLGRISPQTNEKLFF. The CDR3 nucleotides are TGTGCCAGCAGTTTAGGCCGTATATCCCCTCAAACTAATGAAAAACTGTTTTTT.

This clone appeared a single time. CDR3 bases: TGTGCCAGCACCTATCCCGGGACAGGTAATGAGCAGTTCTTC. Protein sequence: CASTYPGTGNEQFF. The chain couples TRBV13 to TRBJ2-1; 8 bases match TRBD1. CDR1 is PRHDT and CDR2 is FYEKMQ in the germline V gene (reference sequence). The CDR3 sequence is 14 residues long. Trimming cost V 7 bases and J 7 bases; bases outside gene matches: 9.

The gene calls are TRBV29-1 and TRBJ1-2, with D perhaps TRBD1 (5 bases). Trimming shortened V by 3 bases and J by 7 bases, and 12 bases separated the two germline ends. The germline CDR1 and CDR2 sequences are SQVTM and ANQGSEA. The CDR3 consists of 12 residues. For the CDR3, the DNA is TGCAGCGTTGAGCAGGGTGAAGGTGGCTACACCTTC. Translating it yields CSVEQGEGGYTF.